This TCR beta chain was retrieved from a study of blood T cell repertoires in COVID-19. Study details: Sources were T cells, B-cell-depleted T cells, or PBMCs; the material itself was cDNA or gDNA.

Germline values: CDR1 MNHEY, CDR2 SVGAGI. CDR3 length equals 14 residues. V gave up 5 bases and J gave up 6 bases, with 15 bases separating them. Repertoires were generated with immunoSEQ multiplex PCR, while TCRdb's copy carries only in-frame clones and drops some. The sample lists about 230,000 clones, about 91% seen once, with roughly 2.3% in the top ten. Sequencing was performed on PBMCs or T cells enriched from blood (not recorded which). The chain carries TRBV6-5 and TRBJ2-3; a possible D gene is TRBD1 (7 bases). This sequence was found in a woman between 35 and 50 years old with acute COVID-19. The CDR3 here is CASSRGRGSDTQYF. CDR3 DNA: TGTGCCAGCAGTAGGGGGCGGGGATCGGATACGCAGTATTTT.